The 13 T cell receptor beta chains given below trace back to one sample, sequenced in a study of OX40 agonist ivuxolimab in advanced cancers. Here immunoSEQ multiplex PCR was the method, and the copy in TCRdb shows in-frame clones only, minus some. The sample carries about 82,000 clones, roughly 85% recorded once. The sequences come from CD4+ or CD8+ T cells sorted from blood, collected in a trial of the OX40 agonist ivuxolimab. Receptors were obtained from an adult with an advanced solid tumor such as melanoma, head and neck, liver or kidney cancer.

This clone was seen a single time. The chain couples TRBV2 to TRBJ2-1; TRBD2 agrees at 8 bases. The CDR3 runs to 13 residues. V was pared by 10 bases and J by 8 bases, with 10 bases of the junction left unmatched. Germline assignment: CDR1 SNHLY and CDR2 FYNNEI. The CDR3 here is CATKVAGGYEQFF. CDR3 nucleotides: TGTGCCACCAAGGTCGCGGGAGGCTATGAGCAGTTCTTC.

The chain is built from TRBV7-6 and TRBJ1-3; D is unresolved. The germline CDR1 and CDR2 sequences are SGHVS and FNYEAQ. This CDR3 has 15 amino acids. The ends were cut back, 5 bases at V and 4 bases at J, with 15 bases in the middle. The DNA of the CDR3 is TGTGCCAGCAGCCCCCCATCGGCTACGGGAAACACCATATATTTT. Residues: CASSPPSATGNTIYF.

As DNA, the CDR3 is TGCGCCAGCAGCCAAGATGGCCTGGGGTCCCGGACAGGTCGAGGAAACACCATATATTTT. This encodes CASSQDGLGSRTGRGNTIYF. The V and J genes are TRBV4-3 and TRBJ1-3; 7 bases align to TRBD1. CDR1 and CDR2 (germline): LGHNA, YSLEER. This CDR3 comprises 20 residues. Losses at the gene ends were 0 bases for V and 4 bases for J; bases not matched to a gene: 18.

In its sample, this clone was seen many times. This chain joins TRBV18 and TRBJ2-1; 9 bases line up with TRBD2. CDR3 length equals 16 residues. In germline, CDR1 is KGHSH, CDR2 LQKENI. V was clipped by 3 bases and J by 4 bases; unmatched bases: 7. CDR3 bases: TGTGCCAGCTCACCGGGTCTAGCGGGAAGGTACAATGAGCAGTTCTTC. This translates into CASSPGLAGRYNEQFF.

J is TRBJ2-1 and V is TRBV5-1, with TRBD2 matching over 15 bases. This CDR3 contains 15 residues. Germline V gene lookup returns CDR1 SGHRS and CDR2 YFSETQ. Unmatched junction bases numbered 6, after V lost 4 bases and J lost 10 bases. CDR3 nucleotides: TGCGCCAGCAGCCAAGGACTAGCGGGGGGGAAGGAGCAGTTCTTC. Translated: CASSQGLAGGKEQFF.

The rearrangement joins TRBV19 to TRBJ2-7; D is perhaps TRBD1 (6 bases). V shed 1 base and J shed 2 bases, with 9 bases lying between them. CDR3 length equals 14 residues. Looked up from germline, CDR1 is LNHDA and CDR2 is SQIVND (reference sequence). The CDR3 region is CASSIAAGAYEQYF. The CDR3 bases are TGTGCCAGTAGTATAGCAGCAGGGGCCTACGAGCAGTACTTC.

This clone appeared once. The chain combines TRBV18 with TRBJ2-1, with 11 bases matching TRBD2. The CDR3 loop spans 17 amino acids. J lost 1 base, V lost 2 bases, and 4 bases had no gene match. Per germline, CDR1 KGHSH and CDR2 LQKENI. CDR3 amino acids: CASSPYTSGGSYNEQFF. Here the CDR3 DNA reads TGTGCCAGCTCACCATATACTAGCGGGGGATCCTACAATGAGCAGTTCTTC. Full variable domain (remainder filled in from reference TRBV18 and TRBJ2-1): NAGVMQNPRHLVRRRGQEARLRCSPMKGHSHVYWYRQLPEEGLKFMVYLQKENIIDESGMPKERFSAEFPKEGPSILRIQQVVRGDSAAYFCASSPYTSGGSYNEQFFGPGTRLTVL.

The V call is TRBV28, the J call TRBJ2-7, with 7 bases that match TRBD1. CDR1 MDHEN and CDR2 SYDVKM come from the germline V gene. This CDR3 has 14 residues. V trimming: 3 bases; J trimming: 9 bases; junction bases outside the gene matches: 11. CDR3 DNA: TGTGCCAGCAGTTTCACGGACAGGCCGCCGGGGCAGTACGTC. Its translation is CASSFTDRPPGQYV.

The chain has TRBV19 and TRBJ2-5, with 8 bases matching TRBD2. Losses at the gene ends were 3 bases for V and 4 bases for J; bases not matched to a gene: 7. The CDR3 spans 15 residues. The V gene's germline CDR1 is LNHDA and CDR2 SQIVND (reference sequence). The CDR3 nucleotides read TGTGCCAGTAGTATTGGTAGCGGGGCTGGAGAGACCCAGTACTTC. Its translation is CASSIGSGAGETQYF.

The CDR3 is CASSEVVGVAGSPLHF. CDR3 nucleotide sequence: TGTGCCAGCAGTGAAGTCGTGGGAGTTGCTGGGTCACCCCTCCACTTT. This sequence joins TRBV2 and TRBJ1-6; no reliable D call. This CDR3 comprises 16 residues. Germline CDR1 reads SNHLY; CDR2 reads FYNNEI. The V end lost 1 base, the J end lost 10 bases, and 17 bases lay between the germline ends.

The count of this clone is one. The rearrangement uses TRBV19 and TRBJ2-1; D possibly corresponds to TRBD1 (5 bases). CDR1 is LNHDA, CDR2 SQIVND, per germline (reference sequence). The V end lost 6 bases, the J end lost 6 bases, and 15 bases lay between the germline ends. The CDR3 sequence is 14 residues long. CDR3 loop: CASSKQRQSNEQFF. The CDR3 DNA is TGTGCCAGTAGCAAACAAAGACAGAGCAATGAGCAGTTCTTC.

In its sample, this clone was seen a few times. The CDR3 DNA reads TGTGCCAGCAGTTCCCAATTAGCGCCCCTAAATGGTGAGCAGTTCTTC. This codes for CASSSQLAPLNGEQFF. The V and J genes are TRBV5-4 and TRBJ2-1; TRBD2 might be the D (5 bases). V was clipped by 5 bases and J by 9 bases, with 24 bases between them. This CDR3 contains 16 residues. Germline V gene lookup returns CDR1 SGHNT and CDR2 YYREEE (reference sequence). Drawing the rest from reference TRBV5-4 and TRBJ2-1, the complete variable domain is ETGVTQSPTHLIKTRGQQVTLRCSSQSGHNTVSWYQQALGQGPQFIFQYYREEENGRGNFPPRFSGLQFPNYSSELNVNALELDDSALYLCASSSQLAPLNGEQFFGPGTRLTVL.

This clone has only a few counts. The chain has TRBV2 and TRBJ1-6; D gene unclear. V was pared by 8 bases and J by 6 bases, with 17 bases between. In germline, CDR1 is SNHLY, CDR2 FYNNEI. The CDR3 covers 15 residues. CDR3 region: CASSLTNAVNSPLHF. CDR3 in DNA: TGTGCCAGCTCCCTAACAAACGCGGTTAATTCACCCCTCCACTTT. Drawing the rest from reference TRBV2 and TRBJ1-6, the complete variable domain is EPEVTQTPSHQVTQMGQEVILRCVPISNHLYFYWYRQILGQKVEFLVSFYNNEISEKSEIFDDQFSVERPDGSNFTLKIRSTKLEDSAMYFCASSLTNAVNSPLHFGNGTRLTVT.